This TCR beta chain was observed in a study of blood T cell repertoires in COVID-19. Profiling relied on immunoSEQ multiplex PCR, and the TCRdb table lists in-frame clones only, not all of them. The sample shows about 300,000 clones, about 90% of them seen only once. Ages ranged from about 18 to 89 years, with residence in 24 US areas. Cohort allocation depended upon clinical history that participants reported. CDR1 and CDR2 from the germline V gene are SGHDT and YYEEEE. The length of the CDR3 is 14 residues. Germline trimming cut 4 bases from V and 5 bases from J; bases unmatched to any gene: 9. The rearrangement links TRBV5-6 to TRBJ2-7; 7 nucleotides agree with TRBD1. The sample consisted of PBMCs or T cells enriched from blood (not recorded which). The origin of this receptor is a woman in her forties or fifties who had been exposed to COVID-19. In DNA form, the CDR3 reads TGTGCCAGCAGCAAGACAGGGAATGTCGACGAGCAGTACTTC. It yields the protein CASSKTGNVDEQYF.